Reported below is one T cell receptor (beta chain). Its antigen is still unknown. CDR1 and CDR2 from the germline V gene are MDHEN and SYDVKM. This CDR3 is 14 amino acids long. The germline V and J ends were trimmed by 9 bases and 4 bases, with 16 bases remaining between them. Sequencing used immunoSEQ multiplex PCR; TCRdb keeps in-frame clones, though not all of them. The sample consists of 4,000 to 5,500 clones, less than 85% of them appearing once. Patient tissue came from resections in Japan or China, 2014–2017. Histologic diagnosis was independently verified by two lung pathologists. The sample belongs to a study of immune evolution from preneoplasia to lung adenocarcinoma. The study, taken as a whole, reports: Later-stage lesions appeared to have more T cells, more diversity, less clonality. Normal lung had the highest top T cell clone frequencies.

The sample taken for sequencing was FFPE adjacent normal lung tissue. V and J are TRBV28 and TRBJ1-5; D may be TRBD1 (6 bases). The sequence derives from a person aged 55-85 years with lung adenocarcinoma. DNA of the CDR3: TGTGCCAGTAAGCAGGGACACCAGAATCAGCCCCAGCATTTT. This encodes CASKQGHQNQPQHF.